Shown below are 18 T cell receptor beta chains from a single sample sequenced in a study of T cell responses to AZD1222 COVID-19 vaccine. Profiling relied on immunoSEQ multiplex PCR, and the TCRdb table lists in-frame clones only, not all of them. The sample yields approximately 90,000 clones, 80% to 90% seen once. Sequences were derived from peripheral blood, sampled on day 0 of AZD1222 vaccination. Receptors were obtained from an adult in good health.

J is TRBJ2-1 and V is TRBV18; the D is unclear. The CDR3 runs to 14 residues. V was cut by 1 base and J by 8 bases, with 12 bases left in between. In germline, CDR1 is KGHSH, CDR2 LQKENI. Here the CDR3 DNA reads TGTGCCAGCTCACCACTTTGGCGTCCTGATGAGCAGTTCTTC. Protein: CASSPLWRPDEQFF. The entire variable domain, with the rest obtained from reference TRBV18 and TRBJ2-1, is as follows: NAGVMQNPRHLVRRRGQEARLRCSPMKGHSHVYWYRQLPEEGLKFMVYLQKENIIDESGMPKERFSAEFPKEGPSILRIQQVVRGDSAAYFCASSPLWRPDEQFFGPGTRLTVL.

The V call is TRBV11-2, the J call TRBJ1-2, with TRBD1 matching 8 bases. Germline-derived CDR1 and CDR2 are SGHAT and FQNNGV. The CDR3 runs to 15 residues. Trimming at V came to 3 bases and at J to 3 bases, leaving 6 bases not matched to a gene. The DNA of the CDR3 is TGTGCCAGCAGCTTGTGGGGACAGGAAGACTATGGCTACACCTTC. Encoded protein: CASSLWGQEDYGYTF. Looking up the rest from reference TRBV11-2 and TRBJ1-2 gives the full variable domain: EAGVAQSPRYKIIEKRQSVAFWCNPISGHATLYWYQQILGQGPKLLIQFQNNGVVDDSQLPKDRFSAERLKGVDSTLKIQPAKLEDSAVYLCASSLWGQEDYGYTFGSGTRLTVV.

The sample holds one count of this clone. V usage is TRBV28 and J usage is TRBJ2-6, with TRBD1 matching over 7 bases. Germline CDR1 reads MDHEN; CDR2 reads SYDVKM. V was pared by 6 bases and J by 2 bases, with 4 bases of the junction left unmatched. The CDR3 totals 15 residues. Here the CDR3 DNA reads TGTGCCAGCAGGCCTACAGGGGCTGGGGCCAACGTCCTGACTTTC. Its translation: CASRPTGAGANVLTF.

The CDR3 is CASSVEQGNYGYTF. DNA for the CDR3: TGTGCCAGCAGTGTAGAACAGGGGAACTATGGCTACACCTTC. V gene TRBV2 combines with J gene TRBJ1-2, with TRBD1 matching 7 bases. Germline CDR1 SNHLY, CDR2 FYNNEI. This CDR3 is built from 14 residues. The V gene end was trimmed by 4 bases and the J gene end by 2 bases; junction bases not matched to a gene: 4.

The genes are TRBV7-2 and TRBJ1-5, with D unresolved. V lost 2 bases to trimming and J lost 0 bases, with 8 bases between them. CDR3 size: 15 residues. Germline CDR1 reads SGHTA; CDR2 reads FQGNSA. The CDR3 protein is CASSLYGSSNQPQHF. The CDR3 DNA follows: TGTGCCAGCAGCTTATACGGTAGTAGCAATCAGCCCCAGCATTTT.

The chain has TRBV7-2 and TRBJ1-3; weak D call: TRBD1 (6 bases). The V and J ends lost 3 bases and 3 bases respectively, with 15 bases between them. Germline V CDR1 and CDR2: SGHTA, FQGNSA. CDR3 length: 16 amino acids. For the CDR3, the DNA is TGTGCCAGCAGCTTGGAAGGACAGATCGGTGGAAACACCATATATTTT. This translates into CASSLEGQIGGNTIYF.

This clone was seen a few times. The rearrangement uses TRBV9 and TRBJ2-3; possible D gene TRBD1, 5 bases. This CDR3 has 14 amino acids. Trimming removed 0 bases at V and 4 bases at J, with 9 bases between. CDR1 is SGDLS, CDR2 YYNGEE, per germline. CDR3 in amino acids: CASSVEGSSDTQYF. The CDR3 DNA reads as TGTGCCAGCAGCGTAGAGGGGTCCTCAGATACGCAGTATTTT.

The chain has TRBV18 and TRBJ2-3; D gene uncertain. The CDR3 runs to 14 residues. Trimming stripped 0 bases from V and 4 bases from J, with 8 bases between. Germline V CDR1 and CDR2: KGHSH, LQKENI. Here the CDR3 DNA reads TGTGCCAGCTCACCACCAATGAGTGCAGATACGCAGTATTTT. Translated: CASSPPMSADTQYF.

The CDR3 sequence is CASSYRDRGRTGELFF. DNA of the CDR3: TGTGCCAGCAGCTACCGGGACAGGGGGCGGACCGGGGAGCTGTTTTTT. The chain joins TRBV11-2 to TRBJ2-2; 12 nucleotides match TRBD1. Germline CDR1 and CDR2: SGHAT and FQNNGV. The CDR3 runs to 16 residues. The ends lost 4 bases at V and 5 bases at J; junction bases unmatched: 5.

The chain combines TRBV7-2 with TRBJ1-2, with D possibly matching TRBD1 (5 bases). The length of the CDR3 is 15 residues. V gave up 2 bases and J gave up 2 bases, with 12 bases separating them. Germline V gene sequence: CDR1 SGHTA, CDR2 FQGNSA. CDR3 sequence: CASSLQGERNYGYTF. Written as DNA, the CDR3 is TGTGCCAGCAGCTTACAGGGAGAGAGGAACTATGGCTACACCTTC.

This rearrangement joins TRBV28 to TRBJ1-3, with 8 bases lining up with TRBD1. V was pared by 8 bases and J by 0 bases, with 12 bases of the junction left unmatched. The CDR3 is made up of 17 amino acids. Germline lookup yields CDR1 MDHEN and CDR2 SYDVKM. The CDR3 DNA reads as TGTGCCAGCTATTCGGGGACAGGCACATCCTCTGGAAACACCATATATTTT. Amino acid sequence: CASYSGTGTSSGNTIYF.

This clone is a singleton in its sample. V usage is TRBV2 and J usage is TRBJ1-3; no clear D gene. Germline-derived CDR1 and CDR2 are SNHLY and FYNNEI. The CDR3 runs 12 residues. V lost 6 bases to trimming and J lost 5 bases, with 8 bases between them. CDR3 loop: CASSETRNTIYF. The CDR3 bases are TGTGCCAGCAGCGAGACAAGAAACACCATATATTTT.

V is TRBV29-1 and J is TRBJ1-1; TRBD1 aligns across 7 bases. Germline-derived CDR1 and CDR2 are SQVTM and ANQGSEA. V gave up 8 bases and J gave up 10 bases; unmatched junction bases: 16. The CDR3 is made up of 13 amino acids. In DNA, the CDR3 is TGCAGCCGGTGTTGTCAGGGGGTAATTCGAGCTTTCTTT. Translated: CSRCCQGVIRAFF.

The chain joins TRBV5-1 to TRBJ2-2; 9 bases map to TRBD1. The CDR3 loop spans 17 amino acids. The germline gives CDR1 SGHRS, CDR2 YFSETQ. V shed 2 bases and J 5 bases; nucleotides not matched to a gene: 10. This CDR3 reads CASSLTPDRGYTGELFF. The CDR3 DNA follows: TGCGCCAGCAGCTTAACCCCGGACAGGGGTTATACCGGGGAGCTGTTTTTT.

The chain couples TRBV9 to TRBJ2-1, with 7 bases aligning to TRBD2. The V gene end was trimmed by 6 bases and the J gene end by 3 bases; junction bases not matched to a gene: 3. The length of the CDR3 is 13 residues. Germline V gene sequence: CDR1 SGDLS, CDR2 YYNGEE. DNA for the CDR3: TGTGCCAGCAATCGGGACTACTACAATGAGCAGTTCTTC. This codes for CASNRDYYNEQFF. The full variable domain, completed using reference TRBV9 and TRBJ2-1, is DSGVTQTPKHLITATGQRVTLRCSPRSGDLSVYWYQQSLDQGLQFLIQYYNGEERAKGNILERFSAQQFPDLHSELNLSSLELGDSALYFCASNRDYYNEQFFGPGTRLTVL.

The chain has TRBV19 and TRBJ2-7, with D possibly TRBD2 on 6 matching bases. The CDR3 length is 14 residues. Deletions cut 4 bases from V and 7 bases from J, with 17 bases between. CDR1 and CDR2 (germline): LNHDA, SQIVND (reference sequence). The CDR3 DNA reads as TGTGCCAGTAGTAACGGTGGAGGGTCGGGGGAGCAGTACTTC. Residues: CASSNGGGSGEQYF.

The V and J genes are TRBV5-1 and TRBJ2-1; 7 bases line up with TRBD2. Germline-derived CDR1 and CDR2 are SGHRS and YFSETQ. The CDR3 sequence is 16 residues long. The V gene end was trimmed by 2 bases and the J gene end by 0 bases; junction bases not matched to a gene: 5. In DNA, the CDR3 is TGCGCCAGCAGCTTTAAAGGCGGGAGCTCCTACAATGAGCAGTTCTTC. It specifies CASSFKGGSSYNEQFF.

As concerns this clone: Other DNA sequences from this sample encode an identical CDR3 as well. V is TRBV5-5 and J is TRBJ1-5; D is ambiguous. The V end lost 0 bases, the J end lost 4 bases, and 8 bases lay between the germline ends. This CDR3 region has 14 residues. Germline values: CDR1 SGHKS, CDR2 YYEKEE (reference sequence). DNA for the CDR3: TGTGCCAGCAGCTTGGAGGCGGGGAATCAGCCCCAGCATTTT. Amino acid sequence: CASSLEAGNQPQHF.